The 25 T cell receptor beta chains presented below share a single source sample, sequenced in a study of shared clonotypes between healthy human individuals. As defined, naive CD8 cells were CD45RO-negative and positively selected for CCR7, with terminally differentiated effector memory CD45RA+ cells excluded. Assay: immunoSEQ multiplex PCR; the TCRdb copy retains only in-frame clones and omits some. Of approximately 810,000 clones detected, roughly 92% appear once; the ten largest clones hold less than 25%. The specimen sequenced was naive CD8+ T cells sorted from blood. Receptors originate from a man aged 25 to 40 in good health.

The chain is built from TRBV7-8 and TRBJ1-1, with 9 bases matching TRBD1. Trimming at V came to 1 base and at J to 4 bases, leaving 7 bases not matched to a gene. This CDR3 has 16 residues. The germline V gene has CDR1 SGHVS and CDR2 FQNEAQ. DNA of the CDR3: TGTGCCAGCAGCTTAGACCGACAGGGGGGAGGCACTGAAGCTTTCTTT. Its protein is CASSLDRQGGGTEAFF.

The chain is built from TRBV7-9 and TRBJ1-1; D is ambiguous. The CDR3 spans 13 residues. Trimming left V 6 bases short and J 6 bases short, with 14 bases between. CDR1 and CDR2 (germline): SEHNR, FQNEAQ (reference sequence). This CDR3 reads CASRFAGPSEAFF. The CDR3 DNA reads TGTGCCAGCAGGTTCGCGGGTCCGTCTGAAGCTTTCTTT.

This clone was detected once. This rearrangement joins TRBV5-4 to TRBJ2-7; 8 positions match TRBD2. Germline V gene sequence: CDR1 SGHNT, CDR2 YYREEE (reference sequence). V shed 1 base, J shed 2 bases, and the junction held 2 bases outside the gene matches. The CDR3 extends over 14 amino acids. The CDR3 protein is CASSLTSGAYEQYF. Written as DNA, the CDR3 is TGTGCCAGCAGCTTGACTAGCGGAGCCTACGAGCAGTACTTC.

The chain couples TRBV6-5 to TRBJ2-7; TRBD1 matches at 8 bases. The germline V gene encodes CDR1 MNHEY and CDR2 SVGAGI. CDR3 size: 15 residues. The ends lost 6 bases at V and 5 bases at J; junction bases unmatched: 12. DNA of the CDR3: TGTGCCAGCAGCAACCCGGACAGGGAGGACCACGAGCAGTACTTC. It yields the protein CASSNPDREDHEQYF.

Here the CDR3 DNA reads TGTGCCTGGAGTGTAGGCCTAGCGGGAGCAGATACGCAGTATTTT. Amino acids: CAWSVGLAGADTQYF. V usage is TRBV30 and J usage is TRBJ2-3, with TRBD2 matching 10 bases. The germline CDR1 and CDR2 sequences are GTSNPN and SVGIG (reference sequence). This CDR3 is built from 15 residues. With 0 bases clipped from V and 4 bases from J, the junction kept 4 bases outside the gene matches.

The J gene is TRBJ2-7, the V gene TRBV6-1; TRBD2 aligns across 11 bases. After removal of 6 bases from V and 2 bases from J, the junction contained 6 bases not matched to a gene. Looked up from germline, CDR1 is MNHNS and CDR2 is SASEGT. The CDR3 extends over 15 amino acids. CDR3: CASSPTSGSPYEQYF. The CDR3 DNA reads as TGTGCCAGCAGCCCCACTAGCGGGAGCCCCTACGAGCAGTACTTC.

As regards this clone: A junction end diverges from the germline sequence, so it may reflect a read error. This chain links TRBV29-1 with TRBJ2-3; 11 bases fit TRBD2. The germline CDR1 and CDR2 sequences are SQVTM and ANQGSEA. This CDR3 comprises 18 residues. The CDR3 DNA follows: TGCAGCGTGGAAGAAGAACTAGCGGGAGACGGGAGCACAGATACGCAGTATTTT. Translated: CSVEEELAGDGSTDTQYF.

The chain joins TRBV6-5 to TRBJ2-1; D is tentatively TRBD1 or TRBD2 (6 bases each). The ends were cut back, 6 bases at V and 11 bases at J, with 17 bases in the middle. This CDR3 has 13 amino acids. Germline CDR1 MNHEY, CDR2 SVGAGI. The CDR3 bases are TGTGCCAGCAGCGCGGGACATAACTGGCAGCAGTTCTTC. Amino acid sequence: CASSAGHNWQQFF.

Turning to this clone: Other nucleotide sequences from this sample produce the same CDR3. The chain recombines TRBV7-9 with TRBJ2-3; D may be TRBD2 (6 bases). CDR1 is SEHNR, CDR2 FQNEAQ, per germline (reference sequence). Trimming took 0 bases from V and 2 from J, leaving 9 bases between them. The CDR3 extends over 15 amino acids. This CDR3 is CASSLAAGPTDTQYF. The CDR3, as DNA: TGTGCCAGCAGCTTAGCAGCGGGCCCCACAGATACGCAGTATTTT.

This chain connects TRBV7-9 to TRBJ2-7; D not certain. The germline gives CDR1 SEHNR, CDR2 FQNEAQ (reference sequence). The CDR3 has 12 amino acids. V was shortened by 1 base and J by 2 bases, with 3 bases between the two germline ends. As DNA, the CDR3 is TGTGCCAGCAGCTTAGTAACCTACGAGCAGTACTTC. Protein sequence: CASSLVTYEQYF.

The CDR3 is CASSQTGVYEQYF. For the CDR3, the DNA is TGTGCCAGCAGTCAAACAGGGGTCTACGAGCAGTACTTC. V gene TRBV27 combines with J gene TRBJ2-7; 7 bases align to TRBD1. V lost 5 bases, J lost 3 bases, and 4 bases stayed unmatched. The CDR3 runs 13 residues. CDR1 is MNHEY and CDR2 is SMNVEV in the germline V gene (reference sequence).

The chain uses TRBV12-5 and TRBJ2-2; no clear D. The CDR3 runs to 13 residues. Per germline, CDR1 LGHNT and CDR2 FRNRAP. V dropped 6 bases and J dropped 5 bases, with 10 bases sitting between them. In DNA form, the CDR3 reads TGTGCTAGTGGCTCTCGTGGTACCGGGGAGCTGTTTTTT. Its translation is CASGSRGTGELFF.

This clone was found once. A far larger clone is only one base removed, so a read error is likely. The chain combines TRBV19 with TRBJ2-7; D is undetermined. Trimming cost V 5 bases and J 3 bases, with 17 bases left between them. This CDR3 contains 15 residues. Germline CDR1 LNHDA, CDR2 SQIVND (reference sequence). In DNA form, the CDR3 reads TGTGCCAGTAGTCCAAAACTGGTCAGTTACTACGAGCAGTACTTC. Translation gives CASSPKLVSYYEQYF.

The chain has TRBV28 and TRBJ2-7; no reliable D call. The CDR3 sequence is 16 residues long. Trimming left V 5 bases short and J 4 bases short, with 21 bases between. Germline V gene lookup returns CDR1 MDHEN and CDR2 SYDVKM. The CDR3 region is CASSLNEPESGYEQYF. The CDR3 DNA reads as TGTGCCAGCAGTCTGAACGAACCGGAAAGTGGATACGAGCAGTACTTC.

CDR3 nucleotides: TGTGCCAGCAGCTTAACAGAGACCCAGTACTTC. This encodes CASSLTETQYF. The J gene is TRBJ2-5, the V gene TRBV5-5; D remains unclear. CDR3 length: 11 residues. V lost 2 bases to trimming and J lost 4 bases, with 3 bases between them. Germline CDR1 reads SGHKS; CDR2 reads YYEKEE (reference sequence). The full variable domain, with the rest looked up from reference TRBV5-5 and TRBJ2-5, is DAGVTQSPTHLIKTRGQQVTLRCSPISGHKSVSWYQQVLGQGPQFIFQYYEKEERGRGNFPDRFSARQFPNYSSELNVNALLLGDSALYLCASSLTETQYFGPGTRLLVL.

The J gene is TRBJ2-3, the V gene TRBV14; D unresolved. V was shortened by 0 bases and J by 4 bases, with 5 bases between the two germline ends. The CDR3 covers 13 residues. Germline CDR1 reads SGHDN; CDR2 reads FVKESK. The CDR3 nucleotides are TGTGCCAGCAGCCAAGAGCGGCCAGATACGCAGTATTTT. Amino acid sequence: CASSQERPDTQYF.

This clone was recorded only once. V gene TRBV29-1 combines with J gene TRBJ2-7; perhaps D is TRBD1 or TRBD2 (5 bases each). The V and J ends lost 4 bases and 4 bases respectively, with 17 bases between them. Per germline, CDR1 SQVTM and CDR2 ANQGSEA. The CDR3 length is 14 residues. The CDR3: CSVGPLGPSYEQYF. The CDR3, as DNA: TGCAGCGTTGGCCCCCTGGGACCCTCGTACGAGCAGTACTTC.

The V gene is TRBV2, the J gene TRBJ2-1, with 9 bases that match TRBD2. The V and J ends lost 0 bases and 5 bases, in that order; junction bases with no gene match: 5. The CDR3 has 16 residues. Germline V gene lookup returns CDR1 SNHLY and CDR2 FYNNEI. The CDR3 sequence is CASSEAGTSSHNEQFF. The CDR3 DNA sequence: TGTGCCAGCAGTGAAGCTGGGACTAGCAGCCACAATGAGCAGTTCTTC. The whole variable domain, remainder taken from reference TRBV2 and TRBJ2-1, is EPEVTQTPSHQVTQMGQEVILRCVPISNHLYFYWYRQILGQKVEFLVSFYNNEISEKSEIFDDQFSVERPDGSNFTLKIRSTKLEDSAMYFCASSEAGTSSHNEQFFGPGTRLTVL.

J is TRBJ2-5 and V is TRBV2; D unresolved. The V gene's germline CDR1 is SNHLY and CDR2 FYNNEI. The CDR3 runs to 11 residues. V was trimmed by 8 bases and J by 5 bases, leaving 9 bases between them. CDR3 bases: TGTGCCAGCTCCACCGACGAGACCCAGTACTTC. Its translation: CASSTDETQYF.

V usage is TRBV6-5 and J usage is TRBJ2-1, with 14 bases aligning to TRBD2. V was clipped by 5 bases and J by 9 bases; unmatched bases: 6. Germline CDR1 MNHEY, CDR2 SVGAGI. This CDR3 is 15 amino acids long. The DNA for the CDR3 is TGTGCCAGCAGTATGGGGACTAGCGGGAGCCGTGAGCAGTTCTTC. Its translation is CASSMGTSGSREQFF.

A note on this clone: Distinct nucleotide sequences in the sample also encode this CDR3. The chain couples TRBV29-1 to TRBJ2-2, with 7 bases identical to TRBD1. The germline V gene has CDR1 SQVTM and CDR2 ANQGSEA. The CDR3 consists of 14 residues. With V trimmed by 6 bases and J by 2 bases, 6 bases remained unmatched. This chain's CDR3 is CSVAGTANTGELFF. In nucleotides, the CDR3 is TGCAGCGTAGCCGGGACAGCAAACACCGGGGAGCTGTTTTTT.

V is TRBV6-5 and J is TRBJ2-7, with 9 bases lining up with TRBD2. V shed 4 bases and J 4 bases; nucleotides not matched to a gene: 8. Per germline, CDR1 MNHEY and CDR2 SVGAGI. This CDR3 spans 15 amino acids. DNA for the CDR3: TGTGCCAGCAGTTCCCCGACTAGCGGAATTTACGAGCAGTACTTC. Translation: CASSSPTSGIYEQYF.

This clone appeared a single time. The gene calls are TRBV7-8 and TRBJ1-2, with D uncertain. The ends were cut back, 5 bases at V and 6 bases at J, with 16 bases in the middle. The CDR3 extends over 14 amino acids. Germline lookup yields CDR1 SGHVS and CDR2 FQNEAQ. CDR3 DNA sequence: TGTGCCAGCAGCCCCCGGGGATCCATGGATGGCTACACCTTC. It encodes CASSPRGSMDGYTF. Supplemented by reference TRBV7-8 and TRBJ1-2, the full variable domain reads GAGVSQSPRYKVAKRGQDVALRCDPISGHVSLFWYQQALGQGPEFLTYFQNEAQLDKSGLPSDRFFAERPEGSVSTLKIQRTQQEDSAVYLCASSPRGSMDGYTFGSGTRLTVV.

V gene TRBV7-2 combines with J gene TRBJ1-2, with D possibly being TRBD1 (5 bases). CDR1 is SGHTA, CDR2 FQGNSA, per germline. The CDR3 spans 16 residues. Trimming stripped 0 bases from V and 4 bases from J, with 15 bases between. The CDR3 DNA reads TGTGCCAGCAGCTTAGCCCGGGACGGAAGAATCTATGGCTACACCTTC. This translates into CASSLARDGRIYGYTF.

The chain links TRBV9 to TRBJ2-2; D possibly uses TRBD1 or TRBD2 (6 bases each). CDR3 size: 16 residues. V lost 0 bases, J lost 3 bases, and 12 bases lay in between. Per germline, CDR1 SGDLS and CDR2 YYNGEE. The CDR3 spells CASSVGRGGYTGELFF. The CDR3 nucleotides read TGTGCCAGCAGCGTAGGGAGAGGGGGGTACACCGGGGAGCTGTTTTTT.